Shown below are 15 T cell receptor beta chains from a single sample sequenced in a study of blood T cell repertoires in COVID-19. Only in-frame clones appear in the TCRdb table, and some are missing; sequencing was by immunoSEQ multiplex PCR. The sample holds around 300,000 clones, approximately 81% seen once. Sequenced input: PBMCs or T cells enriched from blood (not recorded which). Receptors originate from a woman aged 45 to 65 who had recovered from COVID-19.

The chain combines TRBV5-3 with TRBJ1-5; D uncertain. TRBV5-3 is annotated as an ORF whose role is uncertain. The CDR3 has 15 amino acids. V lost 2 bases to trimming and J lost 0 bases, with 9 bases between them. The CDR3 loop is CARSFGGNSNQPQHF. Here the CDR3 DNA reads TGTGCCAGAAGCTTCGGCGGGAATAGCAATCAGCCCCAGCATTTT.

V usage is TRBV4-2 and J usage is TRBJ1-3; D might be TRBD1 (6 bases). There are 17 residues in the CDR3. The V and J ends lost 3 bases and 0 bases respectively, with 15 bases between them. The germline V gene has CDR1 LGHNA and CDR2 YNFKEQ. CDR3 residues: CASSQLLGTNSGNTIYF. Written as DNA, the CDR3 is TGTGCCAGCAGCCAGTTACTCGGGACAAACTCTGGAAACACCATATATTTT.

A few counts support this clone. CDR3 sequence reads: CASSPGDAGEKLFF. CDR3 bases: TGTGCCAGCAGTCCAGGGGACGCGGGTGAAAAACTGTTTTTT. The chain couples TRBV9 to TRBJ1-4; TRBD1 is a possible D gene (6 bases). This CDR3 spans 14 amino acids. CDR1 is SGDLS, CDR2 YYNGEE, per germline. V was shortened by 5 bases and J by 7 bases, with 15 bases between the two germline ends.

The rearrangement links TRBV15 to TRBJ2-7, with D maybe TRBD2 (5 bases). The germline CDR1 and CDR2 sequences are LNHNV and YYDKDF (reference sequence). This CDR3 spans 14 amino acids. V was shortened by 5 bases and J by 0 bases, with 11 bases between the two germline ends. CDR3 sequence reads: CATSPGGGSYEQYF. For the CDR3, the DNA is TGTGCCACCAGCCCCGGAGGAGGCTCCTACGAGCAGTACTTC.

V is TRBV28 and J is TRBJ1-1, with D possibly being TRBD1 (5 bases). The V end lost 5 bases, the J end lost 7 bases, and 17 bases lay between the germline ends. Germline CDR1 and CDR2: MDHEN and SYDVKM. The CDR3 runs 14 residues. CDR3 residues: CASSLPGMENEAFF. CDR3 DNA: TGTGCCAGCAGTCTACCAGGGATGGAGAATGAAGCTTTCTTT.

This chain links TRBV2 with TRBJ2-1; TRBD1 matches 10 bases. The germline V gene has CDR1 SNHLY and CDR2 FYNNEI. V gave up 8 bases and J gave up 7 bases; unmatched junction bases: 11. The CDR3 loop spans 15 amino acids. CDR3 residues: CASSLEGQGTNEQFF. CDR3 coding DNA: TGTGCCAGCTCCCTGGAGGGACAGGGGACTAATGAGCAGTTCTTC.

This clone came up once. The chain joins TRBV4-2 to TRBJ2-7; 10 positions agree with TRBD1. This CDR3 is 17 amino acids long. Germline V gene sequence: CDR1 LGHNA, CDR2 YNFKEQ. V lost 1 base, J lost 4 bases, and 10 bases stayed unmatched. The CDR3 nucleotides read TGTGCCAGCAGCCAAGTTTTGCCCGGGGGACAGGGGTACGAGCAGTACTTC. As protein: CASSQVLPGGQGYEQYF.

This rearrangement joins TRBV18 to TRBJ1-1; weak D call: TRBD1 (6 bases). The CDR3 sequence is 15 residues long. Germline V gene lookup returns CDR1 KGHSH and CDR2 LQKENI. The V and J ends lost 2 bases and 1 base respectively, with 11 bases between them. As DNA, the CDR3 is TGTGCCAGCTCACCAAATACAGGGAAGAACACTGAAGCTTTCTTT. This encodes CASSPNTGKNTEAFF.

The chain joins TRBV18 to TRBJ1-2, with 7 nucleotides matching TRBD1. The CDR3 runs 13 residues. Unmatched junction bases numbered 4, after V lost 6 bases and J lost 3 bases. CDR1 is KGHSH and CDR2 is LQKENI in the germline V gene. CDR3 coding DNA: TGTGCCAGCTCGCCGACAGGGCACTATGGCTACACCTTC. Its translation is CASSPTGHYGYTF.

This chain uses TRBV3-1 (or the pseudogene TRBV3-2) with TRBJ1-5, with 10 positions matching TRBD1. This CDR3 is built from 14 residues. The junction had 2 bases not matched to a gene; V was cut back by 3 bases and J by 6 bases. Germline loops: CDR1 LGHDT, CDR2 YNNKEL (reference sequence). CDR3 nucleotides: TGTGCCAGCAGCCATGGGACAGGGGTTCAGCCCCAGCATTTT. The encoded protein is CASSHGTGVQPQHF.

The J gene is TRBJ2-2, the V gene TRBV5-4; 11 bases are a match to TRBD1. The CDR3 is 16 amino acids. Germline V gene lookup returns CDR1 SGHNT and CDR2 YYREEE (reference sequence). Trimming removed 3 bases from V and 4 bases from J; junction bases left unmatched: 5. CDR3: CASSSGTGGITGELFF. The CDR3 coding sequence is TGTGCCAGCAGCTCGGGGACAGGGGGTATCACCGGGGAGCTGTTTTTT.

The rearrangement uses TRBV28 and TRBJ1-4; the D gene is possibly TRBD1 (5 bases). V was clipped by 4 bases and J by 7 bases, with 16 bases between them. CDR1 is MDHEN, CDR2 SYDVKM, per germline. This CDR3 is 15 amino acids long. CDR3 sequence: CASSSILGAGEKLFF. The CDR3 DNA is TGTGCCAGCAGTTCGATCCTAGGGGCCGGTGAAAAACTGTTTTTT.

The V call is TRBV3-1 (or the pseudogene TRBV3-2), the J call TRBJ2-5; weak D call: TRBD2 (5 bases). The CDR3 extends over 17 amino acids. Germline CDR1 reads LGHDT; CDR2 reads YNNKEL (reference sequence). V was pared by 0 bases and J by 0 bases, with 14 bases between. The CDR3 DNA follows: TGTGCCAGCAGCCAAGAGATCCAGGAGGCATACCAAGAGACCCAGTACTTC. Translation gives CASSQEIQEAYQETQYF.

This clone has just a few counts. V and J are TRBV29-1 and TRBJ2-3; 9 bases fit TRBD2. Per germline, CDR1 SQVTM and CDR2 ANQGSEA. Trimming took 6 bases from V and 3 from J; bases not matched to a gene: 10. The CDR3 length is 15 residues. The CDR3 nucleotides are TGCAGCGTCATGGGCGCTAGCGGGAATACAGATACGCAGTATTTT. This sequence encodes CSVMGASGNTDTQYF.

This chain uses TRBV25-1 with TRBJ2-1; 12 positions agree with TRBD2. The CDR3 has 17 residues. With 4 bases clipped from V and 3 bases from J, the junction kept 7 bases outside the gene matches. The germline CDR1 and CDR2 sequences are MGHDK and SYGVNS. This CDR3 is CASSGWTSGKSYNEQFF. The DNA of the CDR3 is TGTGCCAGCAGTGGGTGGACTAGCGGGAAGAGCTACAATGAGCAGTTCTTC.